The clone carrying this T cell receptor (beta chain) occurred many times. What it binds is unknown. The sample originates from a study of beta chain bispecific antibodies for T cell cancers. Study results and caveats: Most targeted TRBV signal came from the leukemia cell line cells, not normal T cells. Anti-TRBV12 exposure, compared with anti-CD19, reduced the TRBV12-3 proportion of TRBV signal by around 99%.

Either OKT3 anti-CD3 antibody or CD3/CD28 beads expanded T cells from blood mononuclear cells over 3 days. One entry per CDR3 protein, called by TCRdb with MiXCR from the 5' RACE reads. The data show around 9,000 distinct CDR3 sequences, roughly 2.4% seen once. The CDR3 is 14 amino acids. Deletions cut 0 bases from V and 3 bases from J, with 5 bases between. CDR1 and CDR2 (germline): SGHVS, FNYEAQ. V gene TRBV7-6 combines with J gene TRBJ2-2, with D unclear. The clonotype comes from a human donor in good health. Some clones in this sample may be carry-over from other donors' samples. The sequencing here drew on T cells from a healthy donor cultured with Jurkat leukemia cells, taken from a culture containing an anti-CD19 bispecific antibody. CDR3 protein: CASSLAGYTGELFF. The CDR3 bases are TGTGCCAGCAGCTTAGCGGGGTACACCGGGGAGCTGTTTTTT.